This T cell receptor (beta chain) came from a study of lymphopenia after photon versus proton radiotherapy (dated by TCRdb to between 2018 and 2020). Background for the entire study: The study compared the immunological effects of photon versus proton radiation therapy in patients with gastrointestinal tumors who developed high-grade lymphopenia. The cohort included more than 15 patients with gastrointestinal tumors who developed lymphopenia after receiving either photon or proton therapy. The study aimed to characterize how the two radiation modalities differ in their impact on the immune system. Results and caveats for the whole study, not just this receptor: The survival association was assessed only in patients who died, and the authors presented better survival with proton therapy as a possibility rather than a demonstrated result. Across the cohort, among patients who died, a greater drop in TCR diversity after the nadir was inversely correlated with overall survival time. During treatment, patients who received proton therapy stayed relatively stable, whereas patients who received photon therapy lost naive T cells and TCR diversity and gained effector/memory populations. After the lymphocyte count nadir, repertoires from photon-treated patients showed oligoclonal expansion, particularly of CD8+ Temra cells, and this expansion drove the decline in diversity.

Based on the germline V gene, the CDR1 and CDR2 sequences are SGHDT and YYEEEE. From the cysteine up to the phenylalanine, the CDR3 has a length of 17 residues. The DNA shown is the 51-base CDR3, in frame from base 1. Deletion took 4 bases off V and 0 bases off J, with a span of 18 bases between the germline ends. The library was prepared using the immunoSEQ multiplex PCR assay. T cell repertoires were profiled by deep sequencing of rearranged TCR beta loci, alongside multiparametric flow cytometry. TCRdb took over this immuneACCESS table, retaining in-frame rearrangements with V and J assigned. Such tables are incomplete; in checked studies, under half of the missing clones stem from an unresolved V gene, and the remainder is unexplained. For this sample there are 37,000 or so clones; 70% to 90% appear just once. Around a tenth of the sample goes to the ten largest clones. On this clone: There is no known antigen for this receptor. Base qualities are missing; no much larger clone stands one base away.

The sequence links TRBV5-6 to TRBJ2-3; the D gene is possibly TRBD1 or TRBD2, each agreeing over 5 bases. This clonotype was obtained from an older woman with pancreatic cancer. Some clones in this sample may be carry-over from other donors' samples. The material was peripheral blood, obtained from a patient treated with proton-based radiotherapy. This receptor has the CDR3 CASSAPGTLGSTDTQYF. The nucleotides are TGTGCCAGCAGCGCGCCAGGGACGCTCGGGAGCACAGATACGCAGTATTTT.